The sequence of this T cell receptor beta chain was determined in a study of blood T cell repertoires in COVID-19. The CDR3 sequence is 17 residues long. Clones were read by immunoSEQ multiplex PCR, and TCRdb kept only the in-frame ones, dropping some. The repertoire has around 170,000 clones, under 85% of them found once; the top ten carry less than 15%. This clonotype originated in a man aged 45-65 years who had recovered from COVID-19. Sample: PBMCs or T cells enriched from blood (not recorded which). The genes are TRBV21-1 and TRBJ2-3; TRBD2, the D gene given by the table, was not confirmed from the DNA. TRBV21-1 constitutes a pseudogene. The CDR3 reads CASIEQTRKGIGDTQYF. The CDR3 DNA follows: TGTGCCAGCATCGAACAGACTAGAAAGGGGATAGGGGATACGCAGTATTTT.